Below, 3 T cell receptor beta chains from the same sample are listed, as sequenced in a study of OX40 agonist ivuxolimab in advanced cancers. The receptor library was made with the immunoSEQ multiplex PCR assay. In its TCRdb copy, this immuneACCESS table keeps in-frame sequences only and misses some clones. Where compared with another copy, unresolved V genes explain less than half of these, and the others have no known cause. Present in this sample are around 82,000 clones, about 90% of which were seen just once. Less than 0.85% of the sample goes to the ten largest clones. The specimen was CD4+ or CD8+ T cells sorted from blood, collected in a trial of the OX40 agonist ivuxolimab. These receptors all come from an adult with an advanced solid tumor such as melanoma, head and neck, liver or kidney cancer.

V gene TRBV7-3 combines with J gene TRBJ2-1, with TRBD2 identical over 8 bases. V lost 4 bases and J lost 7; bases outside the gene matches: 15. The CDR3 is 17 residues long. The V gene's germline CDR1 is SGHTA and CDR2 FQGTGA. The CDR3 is CASSSQGGRHLGNEQFF. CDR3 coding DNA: TGTGCCAGCAGCTCTCAGGGCGGGAGGCATTTGGGAAATGAGCAGTTCTTC.

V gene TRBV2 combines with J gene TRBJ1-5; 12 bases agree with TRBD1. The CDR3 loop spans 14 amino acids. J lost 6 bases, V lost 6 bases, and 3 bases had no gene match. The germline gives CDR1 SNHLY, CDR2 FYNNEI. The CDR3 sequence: CASSGTGGVQPQHF. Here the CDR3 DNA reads TGTGCCAGCAGCGGGACAGGGGGCGTTCAGCCCCAGCATTTT. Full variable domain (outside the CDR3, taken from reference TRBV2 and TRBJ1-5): EPEVTQTPSHQVTQMGQEVILRCVPISNHLYFYWYRQILGQKVEFLVSFYNNEISEKSEIFDDQFSVERPDGSNFTLKIRSTKLEDSAMYFCASSGTGGVQPQHFGDGTRLSIL.

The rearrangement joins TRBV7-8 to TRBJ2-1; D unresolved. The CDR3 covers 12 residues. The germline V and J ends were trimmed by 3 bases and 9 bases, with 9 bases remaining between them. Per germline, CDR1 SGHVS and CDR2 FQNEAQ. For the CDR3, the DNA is TGTGCCAGCAGCTTTGCTTTAAGTGAGCAGTTCTTC. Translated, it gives CASSFALSEQFF.